A selection of T cell receptor beta chains follows, all from one sample in a study of read filtering for tumor transcriptome and immune sequencing. MiXCR, run by TCRdb on the reads, gives a single entry per CDR3 protein. Here the sample spans 93,000 or so distinct CDR3 sequences, roughly 21% being singletons. The sample was a population of CD138-negative cells sorted from bone marrow. The source of these receptors is a donor aged 40 or over with multiple myeloma. The CDR3 runs from the conserved cysteine through the conserved F or W. A D gene is named only where the DNA matches it firmly. Only some rows state a clone size, as once, few, many or a class for expanded clones.

J,D,V,size,CDR3,DNA
TRBJ1-2,.,TRBV6-1,.,CASTRGEAGYTF,TGTGCCAGCACACGGGGCGAAGCTGGCTACACCTTC
TRBJ2-2,.,TRBV14,.,CASSPIRGGELFF,TGTGCCAGCAGCCCTATCCGCGGCGGGGAGCTGTTTTTT
TRBJ1-5,TRBD1,TRBV15,.,CATSKGTGASNQPQHF,TGTGCCACCAGCAAGGGGACAGGGGCCAGCAATCAGCCCCAGCATTTT
TRBJ2-2,TRBD2,TRBV6-2/TRBV6-3,many,CASSNGPAGVSTGELFF,TGTGCCAGCAGTAATGGGCCAGCGGGGGTGAGCACCGGGGAGCTGTTTTTT
TRBJ2-1,.,TRBV5-1,many,CASSLLASNEQFF,TGCGCCAGCAGCTTGTTGGCAAGCAATGAGCAGTTCTTC
TRBJ2-3,TRBD1,TRBV6-1,many,CASRDRGPADTQYF,TGTGCCAGCAGAGACAGGGGGCCAGCAGATACGCAGTATTTT
TRBJ2-3,TRBD1,TRBV7-9,.,CASSPRGKTDTQYF,TGTGCCAGCAGCCCCAGGGGGAAGACAGATACGCAGTATTTT
TRBJ1-4,TRBD1,TRBV27,.,CASRRQGFDEKLFF,TGTGCCAGCAGACGACAGGGGTTTGATGAAAAACTGTTTTTT
TRBJ2-5,.,TRBV11-2,many,CASSARTAQETQYF,TGTGCCAGCAGCGCCCGGACGGCCCAAGAGACCCAGTACTTC
TRBJ1-1,.,TRBV5-1,many,CASSLVVTGPNTEAFF,TGCGCCAGCAGCTTGGTGGTGACAGGCCCGAACACTGAAGCTTTCTTT
TRBJ2-5,.,TRBV7-6,.,CASSRGQEKKTQYF,TGTGCCAGCAGCCGAGGGCAGGAGAAGAAGACCCAGTACTTC
TRBJ2-1,TRBD1,TRBV11-2,many,CASSRTGTVSSYNEQFF,TGTGCCAGCAGCCGTACCGGGACAGTTAGCTCCTACAATGAGCAGTTCTTC
TRBJ1-5,.,TRBV18,many,CASSPRQAIGNQPQHF,TGTGCCAGCTCACCCAGACAGGCAATTGGCAATCAGCCCCAGCATTTT
TRBJ1-6,.,TRBV28,many,CASRGLRSGNNSPLHF,TGTGCCAGCAGGGGACTAAGATCAGGGAACAATTCACCCCTCCACTTT
TRBJ2-1,.,TRBV5-4,few,CASSGDASFSYNEQFF,TGTGCCAGCAGCGGGGATGCCTCATTTTCCTACAATGAGCAGTTCTTC
TRBJ2-2,.,TRBV12-3/TRBV12-4,.,CASSAGTPVNTGELFF,TGTGCCAGCAGTGCGGGGACTCCCGTTAACACCGGGGAGCTGTTTTTT
TRBJ1-6,.,TRBV28,many,CASREGRQKNNSPLHF,TGTGCCAGCAGGGAGGGAAGACAGAAAAATAATTCACCCCTCCACTTT
TRBJ2-5,TRBD2,TRBV2,.,CAMRGAQGTQYF,TGTGCCATGCGGGGGGCCCAAGGGACCCAGTACTTC
TRBJ1-1,TRBD1,TRBV5-5,.,CASRKGTGGRGAFF,TGTGCCAGCAGAAAAGGGACAGGCGGGAGGGGAGCTTTCTTT
TRBJ1-3,.,TRBV12-3/TRBV12-4,few,CASRPTAGNTIYF,TGTGCCAGCAGGCCGACAGCAGGAAACACCATATATTTT
TRBJ1-2,.,TRBV4-1,.,CASSQGTGGSYGYTF,TGCGCCAGCAGCCAAGGGACGGGGGGGAGCTATGGCTACACCTTC
TRBJ2-1,.,TRBV6-5,medium-sized,CASSQDPPYNEQFF,TGTGCCAGCAGCCAGGATCCTCCCTACAATGAGCAGTTCTTC
TRBJ1-4,.,TRBV15,once,CATSRDGGGANEKLFF,TGTGCCACCAGCAGAGATGGCGGGGGAGCAAATGAAAAACTGTTTTTT
TRBJ2-1,TRBD2,TRBV29-1,many,CSVEGLAGFEQFF,TGCAGCGTCGAGGGACTAGCCGGGTTTGAGCAGTTCTTC
TRBJ2-5,TRBD1,TRBV6-6,many,CASSYPGQGAETQYF,TGTGCCAGCAGTTACCCGGGACAGGGGGCGGAGACCCAGTACTTC
TRBJ1-2,.,TRBV19,.,CASSITGGGYYGYTF,TGTGCCAGTAGTATCACCGGGGGCGGATACTATGGCTACACCTTC
TRBJ1-6,.,TRBV23-1,many,CASSQSPPAKDLAPLHF,TGCGCCAGCAGTCAATCGCCCCCAGCGAAGGATTTGGCACCCCTCCACTTT
TRBJ1-4,TRBD1,TRBV2,many,CASSGGTGDEKLFF,TGTGCCAGCAGTGGAGGGACAGGAGATGAAAAACTGTTTTTT
TRBJ1-5,TRBD1,TRBV24-1,few,CATSDGTGVRPQHF,TGTGCCACCAGTGATGGGACAGGGGTTAGGCCCCAGCATTTT
TRBJ2-3,.,TRBV5-1,many,CASSLGPSSRGLPRSDTQYF,TGCGCCAGCAGCTTGGGGCCCTCCTCGCGGGGGCTTCCAAGGTCAGATACGCAGTATTTT
TRBJ2-3,.,TRBV5-1,many,CASSFGRGGTDTQYF,TGCGCCAGCAGCTTCGGCAGGGGCGGCACAGATACGCAGTATTTT
TRBJ2-7,.,TRBV28,.,CASSLELGSSYEQYF,TGTGCCAGCAGTTTAGAGCTGGGTAGCTCCTACGAGCAGTACTTC
TRBJ2-3,TRBD2,TRBV9,few,CASSPVTSGEFTDTQYF,TGTGCCAGCAGCCCAGTTACTAGCGGGGAATTCACAGATACGCAGTATTTT
TRBJ1-2,TRBD1,TRBV29-1,many,CGDRETYGYTF,TGTGGGGACAGGGAAACCTATGGCTACACCTTC
TRBJ2-7,.,TRBV2,many,CASSRDGVSYEQYF,TGTGCCAGCAGTCGGGACGGGGTATCCTACGAGCAGTACTTC
TRBJ2-1,.,TRBV2,many,CASSVVNEQFF,TGTGCCAGCAGTGTAGTGAATGAGCAGTTCTTC
TRBJ2-3,.,TRBV29-1,.,CSGKQGSADTQYF,TGCAGCGGAAAACAGGGTTCCGCAGATACGCAGTATTTT
TRBJ1-2,.,TRBV5-1,.,CASSPERGGGYTF,TGCGCCAGCAGCCCGGAGAGGGGAGGAGGCTACACCTTC
TRBJ2-2,.,TRBV11-2,few,CASSSNRDTGELFF,TGTGCCAGCAGCTCCAACAGGGACACCGGGGAGCTGTTTTTT
TRBJ2-2,TRBD1,TRBV2,many,CASSEGDRVTGELFF,TGTGCCAGCAGTGAAGGGGACAGGGTCACCGGGGAGCTGTTTTTT
TRBJ2-3,.,TRBV5-1,many,CASSLEGGPGDTQYF,TGCGCCAGCAGCTTGGAGGGGGGGCCCGGAGATACGCAGTATTTT
TRBJ2-7,TRBD1,TRBV5-1,many,CASSIGQGATYEQYF,TGCGCCAGCAGCATTGGACAGGGGGCAACCTACGAGCAGTACTTC